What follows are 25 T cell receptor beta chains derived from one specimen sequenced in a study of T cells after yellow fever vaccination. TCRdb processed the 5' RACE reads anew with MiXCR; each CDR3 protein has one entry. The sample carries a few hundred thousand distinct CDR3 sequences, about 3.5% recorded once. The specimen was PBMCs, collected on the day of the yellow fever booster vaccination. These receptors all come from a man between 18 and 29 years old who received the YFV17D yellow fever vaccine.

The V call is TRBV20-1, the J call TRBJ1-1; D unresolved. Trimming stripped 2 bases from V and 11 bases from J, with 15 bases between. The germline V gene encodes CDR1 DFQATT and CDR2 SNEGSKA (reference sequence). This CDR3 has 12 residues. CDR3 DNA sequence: TGCAGTGCTAGATGGACGGGCGTGGTGGCTTTCTTT. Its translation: CSARWTGVVAFF.

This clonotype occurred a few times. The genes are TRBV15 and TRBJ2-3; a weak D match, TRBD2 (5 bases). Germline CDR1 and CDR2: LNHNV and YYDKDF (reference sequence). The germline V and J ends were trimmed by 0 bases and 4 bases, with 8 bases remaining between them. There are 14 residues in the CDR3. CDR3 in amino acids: CATSRDLGADTQYF. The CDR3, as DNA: TGTGCCACCAGCAGAGATCTCGGGGCAGATACGCAGTATTTT.

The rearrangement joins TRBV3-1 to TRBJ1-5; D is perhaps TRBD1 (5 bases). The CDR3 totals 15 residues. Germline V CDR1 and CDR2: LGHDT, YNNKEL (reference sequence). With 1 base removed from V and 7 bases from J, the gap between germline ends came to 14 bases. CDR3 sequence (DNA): TGTGCCAGCAGCCAAGGGTCAGGGCAAGGACAGCCCCAGCATTTT. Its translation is CASSQGSGQGQPQHF.

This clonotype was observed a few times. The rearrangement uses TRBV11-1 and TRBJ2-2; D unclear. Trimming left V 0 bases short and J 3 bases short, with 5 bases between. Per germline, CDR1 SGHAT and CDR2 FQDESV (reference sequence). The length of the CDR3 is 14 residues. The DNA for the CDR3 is TGTGCCAGCAGCTTAGCGGCCTACACCGGGGAGCTGTTTTTT. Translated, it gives CASSLAAYTGELFF.

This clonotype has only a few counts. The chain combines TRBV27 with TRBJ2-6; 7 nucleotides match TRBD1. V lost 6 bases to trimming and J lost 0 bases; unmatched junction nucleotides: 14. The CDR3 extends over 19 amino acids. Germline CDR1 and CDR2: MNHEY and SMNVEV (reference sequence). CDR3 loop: CASSRPYRGPLSGANVLTF. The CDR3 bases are TGTGCCAGCAGCCGGCCGTACAGGGGTCCCCTCTCTGGGGCCAACGTCCTGACTTTC.

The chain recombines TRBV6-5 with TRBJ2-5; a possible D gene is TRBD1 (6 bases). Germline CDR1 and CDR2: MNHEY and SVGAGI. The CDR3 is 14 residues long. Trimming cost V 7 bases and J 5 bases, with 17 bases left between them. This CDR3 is CASMETGEGETQYF. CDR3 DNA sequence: TGTGCCAGCATGGAGACAGGCGAGGGGGAGACCCAGTACTTC.

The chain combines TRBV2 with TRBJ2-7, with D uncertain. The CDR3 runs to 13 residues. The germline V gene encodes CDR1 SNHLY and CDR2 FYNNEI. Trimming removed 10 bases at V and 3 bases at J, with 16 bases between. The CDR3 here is CATYHARDYEQYF. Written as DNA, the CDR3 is TGTGCCACATACCACGCACGAGACTACGAGCAGTACTTC.

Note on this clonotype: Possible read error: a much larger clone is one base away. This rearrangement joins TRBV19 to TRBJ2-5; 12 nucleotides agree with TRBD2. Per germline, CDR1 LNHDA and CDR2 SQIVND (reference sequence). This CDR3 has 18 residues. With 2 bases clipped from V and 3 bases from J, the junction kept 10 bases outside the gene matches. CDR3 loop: CASSIRRRLAGDKETQYF. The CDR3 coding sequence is TGTGCCAGTAGTATAAGAAGGAGACTAGCGGGGGACAAAGAGACCCAGTACTTC.

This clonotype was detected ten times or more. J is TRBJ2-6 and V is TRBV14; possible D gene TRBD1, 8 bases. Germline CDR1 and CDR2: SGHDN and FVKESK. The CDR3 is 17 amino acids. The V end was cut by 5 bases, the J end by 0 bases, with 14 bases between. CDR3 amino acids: CASSSGTGSSGANVLTF. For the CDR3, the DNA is TGTGCCAGCAGCAGCGGGACAGGCAGCTCTGGGGCCAACGTCCTGACTTTC.

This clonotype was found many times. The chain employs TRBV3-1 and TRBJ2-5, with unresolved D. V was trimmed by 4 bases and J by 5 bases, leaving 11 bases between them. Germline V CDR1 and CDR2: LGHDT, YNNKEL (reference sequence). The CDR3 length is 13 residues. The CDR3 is CASSLRTVETQYF. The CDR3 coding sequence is TGTGCCAGCAGCCTCCGGACGGTGGAGACCCAGTACTTC.

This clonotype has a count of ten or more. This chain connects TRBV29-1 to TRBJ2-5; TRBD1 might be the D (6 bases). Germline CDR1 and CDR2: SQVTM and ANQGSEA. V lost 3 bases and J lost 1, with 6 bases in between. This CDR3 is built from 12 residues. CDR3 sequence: CSVEDSQETQYF. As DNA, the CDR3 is TGCAGCGTTGAGGACAGCCAAGAGACCCAGTACTTC.

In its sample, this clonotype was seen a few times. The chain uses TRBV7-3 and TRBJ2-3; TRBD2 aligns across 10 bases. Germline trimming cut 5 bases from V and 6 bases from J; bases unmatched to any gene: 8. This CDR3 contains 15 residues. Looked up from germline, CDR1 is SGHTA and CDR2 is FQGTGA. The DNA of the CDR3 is TGTGCCAGCAGCCTGAGACTAGCGGGTGGTGATACGCAGTATTTT. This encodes CASSLRLAGGDTQYF.

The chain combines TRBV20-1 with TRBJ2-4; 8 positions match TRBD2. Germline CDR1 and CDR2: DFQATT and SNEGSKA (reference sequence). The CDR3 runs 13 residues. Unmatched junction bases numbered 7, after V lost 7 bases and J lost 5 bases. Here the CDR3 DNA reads TGCAGTGTAACCGGGGGGGCCCAAAACATTCAGTACTTC. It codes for CSVTGGAQNIQYF.

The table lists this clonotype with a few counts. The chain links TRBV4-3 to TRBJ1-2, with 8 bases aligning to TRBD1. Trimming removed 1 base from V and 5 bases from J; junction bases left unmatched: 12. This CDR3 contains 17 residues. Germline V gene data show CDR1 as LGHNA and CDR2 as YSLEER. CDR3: CASSQGVTGALGYGYTF. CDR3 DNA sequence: TGCGCCAGCAGCCAAGGGGTGACAGGGGCTCTCGGGTATGGCTACACCTTC.

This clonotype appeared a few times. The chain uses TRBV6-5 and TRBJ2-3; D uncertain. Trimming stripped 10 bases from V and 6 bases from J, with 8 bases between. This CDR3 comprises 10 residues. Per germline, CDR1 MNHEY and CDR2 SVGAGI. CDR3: CATMGDTQYF. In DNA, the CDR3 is TGTGCCACCATGGGGGATACGCAGTATTTT.

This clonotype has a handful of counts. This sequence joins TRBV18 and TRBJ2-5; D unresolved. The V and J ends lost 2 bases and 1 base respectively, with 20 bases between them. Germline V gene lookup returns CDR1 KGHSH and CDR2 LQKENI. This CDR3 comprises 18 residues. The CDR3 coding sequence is TGTGCCAGCTCACCATTAGACCGGCATCGCTTATTCCAAGAGACCCAGTACTTC. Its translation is CASSPLDRHRLFQETQYF.

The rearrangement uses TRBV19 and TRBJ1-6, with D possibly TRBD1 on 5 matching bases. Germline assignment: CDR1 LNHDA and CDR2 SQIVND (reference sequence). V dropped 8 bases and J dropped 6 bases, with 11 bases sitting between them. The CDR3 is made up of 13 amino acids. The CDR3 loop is CASYPGTNSPLHF. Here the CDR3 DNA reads TGTGCCAGTTACCCAGGGACTAATTCACCCCTCCACTTT.

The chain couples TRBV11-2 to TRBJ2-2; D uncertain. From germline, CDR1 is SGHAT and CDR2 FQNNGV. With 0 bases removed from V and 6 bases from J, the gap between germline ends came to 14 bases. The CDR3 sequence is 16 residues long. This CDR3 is CASSLDRIEMAGELFF. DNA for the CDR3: TGTGCCAGCAGCTTAGACCGTATCGAAATGGCCGGGGAGCTGTTTTTT.

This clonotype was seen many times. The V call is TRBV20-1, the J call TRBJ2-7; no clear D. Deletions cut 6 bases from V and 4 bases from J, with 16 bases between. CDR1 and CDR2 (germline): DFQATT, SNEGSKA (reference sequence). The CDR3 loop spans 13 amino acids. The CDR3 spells CSASPSGFYEQYF. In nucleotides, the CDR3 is TGCAGTGCCAGCCCGTCAGGTTTTTACGAGCAGTACTTC.

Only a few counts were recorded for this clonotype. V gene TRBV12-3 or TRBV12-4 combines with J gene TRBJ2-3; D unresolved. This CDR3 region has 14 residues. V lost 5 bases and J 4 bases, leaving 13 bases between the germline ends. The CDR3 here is CASSPHPAADTQYF. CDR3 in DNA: TGTGCCAGCAGTCCCCACCCCGCGGCAGATACGCAGTATTTT.

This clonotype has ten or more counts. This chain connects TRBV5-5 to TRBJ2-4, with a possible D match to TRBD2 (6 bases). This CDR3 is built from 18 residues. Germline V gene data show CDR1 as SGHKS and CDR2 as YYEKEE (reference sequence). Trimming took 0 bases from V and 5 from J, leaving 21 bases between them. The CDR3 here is CASSLVAGRRGPQNIQYF. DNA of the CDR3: TGTGCCAGCAGCTTGGTGGCGGGTAGGCGGGGACCCCAAAACATTCAGTACTTC.

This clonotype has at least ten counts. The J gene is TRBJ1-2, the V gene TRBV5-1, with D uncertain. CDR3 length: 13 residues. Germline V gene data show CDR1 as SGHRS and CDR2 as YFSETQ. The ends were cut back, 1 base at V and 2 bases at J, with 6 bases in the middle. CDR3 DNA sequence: TGCGCCAGCAGCTTGAAGACAAACTATGGCTACACCTTC. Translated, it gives CASSLKTNYGYTF.

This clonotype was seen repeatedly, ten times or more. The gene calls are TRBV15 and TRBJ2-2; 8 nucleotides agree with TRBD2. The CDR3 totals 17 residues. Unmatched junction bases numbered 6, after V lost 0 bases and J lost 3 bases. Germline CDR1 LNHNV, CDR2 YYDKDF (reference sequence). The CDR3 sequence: CATSRDRGGGHTGELFF. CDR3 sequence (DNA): TGTGCCACCAGCAGAGATCGGGGGGGGGGGCACACCGGGGAGCTGTTTTTT.

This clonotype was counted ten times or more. The CDR3 is CASSQNRVRDTQYF. The CDR3 nucleotides are TGCGCCAGCAGCCAAAACAGGGTCCGAGATACGCAGTATTTT. V and J are TRBV4-1 and TRBJ2-3; a weak D match, TRBD1 (6 bases). CDR1 is MGHRA, CDR2 YSYEKL, per germline. The CDR3 extends over 14 amino acids. The V gene lost 2 bases and the J gene lost 5 bases, with 11 bases spanning the gap.

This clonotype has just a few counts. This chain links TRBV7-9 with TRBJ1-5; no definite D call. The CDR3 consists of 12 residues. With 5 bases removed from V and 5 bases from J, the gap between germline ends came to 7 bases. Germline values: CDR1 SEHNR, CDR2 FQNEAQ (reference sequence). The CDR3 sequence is CASSLLYQPQHF. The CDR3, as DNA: TGTGCCAGCAGCCTCCTGTATCAGCCCCAGCATTTT.